This T cell receptor beta chain was obtained from a study of vaccination and CD4 T cells after COVID-19. The CDR3 runs 14 residues. In germline, CDR1 is DFQATT, CDR2 SNEGSKA (reference sequence). With regard to this clonotype: Its target is not known. The junction does not match germline at one end; this may be a read error.

Treatment reported: approximately 10-day PBMC culture with coronavirus spike peptide pools or control peptides (ViraFEST assay). Cultured CD4+ T-cell DNA underwent Oncomine TCR Beta short-read sequencing. Using its own MiXCR run on the PCR reads, TCRdb lists one record per CDR3 protein. The table includes over 10,000 distinct CDR3 sequences, 56% detected once. The sequence derives from a human donor who had recovered from COVID-19. The V and J genes are TRBV20-1 and TRBJ2-1, with TRBD2 matching 12 bases. The sequencing input was CD4+ T cells from blood, cultured in vitro. CDR3 residues: CSAGEGLAGNEQFF. In DNA, the CDR3 is TGCAGTGCTGGAGAGGGACTAGCGGGCAATGAGCAGTTCTTC.